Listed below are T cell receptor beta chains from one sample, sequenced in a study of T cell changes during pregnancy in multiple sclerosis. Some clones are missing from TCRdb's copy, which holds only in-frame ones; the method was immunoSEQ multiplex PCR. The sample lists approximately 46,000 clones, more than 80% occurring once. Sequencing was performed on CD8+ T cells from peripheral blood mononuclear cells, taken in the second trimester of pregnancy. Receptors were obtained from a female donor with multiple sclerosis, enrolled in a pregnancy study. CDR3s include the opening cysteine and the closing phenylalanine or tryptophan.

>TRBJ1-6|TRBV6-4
CASSPIPLHF
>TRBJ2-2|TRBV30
CAWSVDPAGGEIGELFF
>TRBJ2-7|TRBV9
CASSVERTTNSYEQYF
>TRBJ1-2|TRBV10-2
CASTEYQNYGYTF
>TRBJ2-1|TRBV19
CASEPGTSTWNEQFF
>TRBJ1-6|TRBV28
CASSLATSNSPLHF
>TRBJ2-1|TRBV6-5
CASSAGGNEQFF
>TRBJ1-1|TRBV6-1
CASSEAPQLEAFF
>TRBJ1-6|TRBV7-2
CASSLEFGSPLHF
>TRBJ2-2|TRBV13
CASSPLSSGATGELFF
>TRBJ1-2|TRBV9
CASSGEGHPFYGYTF
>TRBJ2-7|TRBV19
CASSIGHINEQYF
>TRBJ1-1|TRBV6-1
CASSVTLQGLNTEAFF
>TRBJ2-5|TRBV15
CATSRVQEETQYF
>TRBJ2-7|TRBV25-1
CASSEGVSYEQYF
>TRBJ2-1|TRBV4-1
CASSQVYNEQFF
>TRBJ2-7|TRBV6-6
CASSPIGLAGYYEQYF
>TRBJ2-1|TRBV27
CASKEFSYNEQFF
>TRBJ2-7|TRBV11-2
CASSLQGYEQYF
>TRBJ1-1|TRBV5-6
CASSLGGSTEAFF
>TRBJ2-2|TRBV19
CASSMTQQSNTGELFF
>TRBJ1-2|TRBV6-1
CASRPGQGYGYTF
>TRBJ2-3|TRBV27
CASSSLADSTDTQYF
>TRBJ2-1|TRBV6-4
CASSGGPEGSEQFF
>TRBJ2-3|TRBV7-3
CASSLGSGGVDTQYF
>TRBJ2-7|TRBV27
CASRPGLVYEQYF
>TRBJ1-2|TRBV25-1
CASSELDEGFYGYTF
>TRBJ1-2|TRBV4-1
CASSLTAGAVNYGYTF
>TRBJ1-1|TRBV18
CASSPRATEAFF
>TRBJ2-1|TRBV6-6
CASSSSRDSHTDEQFF
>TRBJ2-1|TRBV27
CASRPGGLYNEQFF
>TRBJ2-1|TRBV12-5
CASGFGGTEQFF
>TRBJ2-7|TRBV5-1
CASSSYRDRRPYEQYF
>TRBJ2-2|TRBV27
CASSRDRVEAGELFF
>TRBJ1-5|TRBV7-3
CASSLNAGQPQHF
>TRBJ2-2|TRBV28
CASSLRGQGELFF
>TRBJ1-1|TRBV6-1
CASSELGSVNTEAFF
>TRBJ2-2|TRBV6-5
CASTTGTGETGELFF
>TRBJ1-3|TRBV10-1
CASSDLRSGNTIYF
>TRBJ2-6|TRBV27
CASSLQIGANVLTF
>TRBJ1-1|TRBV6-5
CASSYSFGGPTEAFF
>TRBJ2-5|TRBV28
CASSSTSGGAQETQYF